The T cell receptor beta chain described here comes from a study of quantifying T cell responses using KT2 cells. Across the study: TCR alpha and beta constant-region primers primed reverse transcription of RNA.

Unfractionated PBMC were spiked with known numbers of KT2 clone cells. A single-stranded UMI oligo with SP2 sequence was ligated to cDNA 3' ends. An equimolar mix of RC1.1 and RC1.2 primed the beta chain across TRBC1 and TRBC2. MiXCR, applied by TCRdb to the UMI-ligation and nested PCR reads, yields one record per CDR3 protein. The profile covers some 33,000 distinct CDR3 sequences, with about a tenth appearing a single time and about a tenth taken by the ten largest. On this clonotype: What it binds is not known.

The CDR3 has 13 residues. Per germline, CDR1 SQVTM and CDR2 ANQGSEA. V gave up 2 bases and J gave up 3 bases, with 10 bases separating them. Study-wide findings and caveats: Even the lowest spike-in, about one KT2 cell per 100,000 PBMC, yielded detectable KT2 sequences.

Sequencing was done on a sample of PBMCs spiked with cells of the T cell clone KT2. The chain joins TRBV29-1 to TRBJ1-2, with D perhaps matching TRBD1 (5 bases). The clonotype comes from a human donor. CDR3 sequence (DNA): TGCAGCGTTGAACCCGACAGCTACTATGGCTACACCTTC. Encoded protein: CSVEPDSYYGYTF.